The entry below describes one TCR beta chain. This clonotype occurred a few times. What this receptor recognizes is not known. Base quality data are lacking; no much larger clone is found one base away. The CDR3 covers 15 residues, taking in both the cysteine and the phenylalanine. The retained sequence is limited to the CDR3, 45 bases, with the frame set at the first base. The V and J ends are trimmed by 0 bases and 4 bases, leaving 12 bases between them. The germline V gene (reference sequence) sets CDR1 to SEHNR and CDR2 to FQNEAQ. The entry originates in a study of blood T cells in healthy people across ages (dated by TCRdb to the mid-2010s). Describing the broader study: In model experiments, template switching captured roughly one uniquely barcoded TCR beta cDNA molecule for every two T cells. The study measured age-related changes in TCR beta repertoire diversity using deep sequencing normalized with unique cDNA molecular identifiers. Four age groups were formed from the donors: young (average roughly 15 years), middle-aged (just under 40), aged (about 62) and long-lived (roughly 81). To avoid experimental bias, donors of different ages were spread randomly across the sequencing lanes. Using the same blood draw, the study looked at two additional independent replicas of 1 million unique cDNA reads for two donors, one aged 18 to 30 and the other aged 80 or older.

Libraries were made using 5' RACE. Sequencing relied on an Illumina HiSeq 2500. The second PCR ran for roughly 7 to 12 cycles and used a J-beta primer mix along with a sample-barcoded 5' primer. A unique molecular identifier was introduced onto each TCR beta cDNA molecule by a template-switch 5' adaptor carrying 12 random nucleotides. Each sample yielded at least 3 million CDR3-containing paired-end reads. First-strand cDNA was synthesized from all RNA with the Mint cDNA synthesis kit, primed by a TRBC-specific oligonucleotide. All cDNA was treated with uracil-DNA glycosylase and then went through a first 18-cycle PCR with the universal primers M1SS and BC2_uni_R. Concerning the study's data processing: For normalization, 1 million high-quality reads, each with a distinct molecular identifier, were randomly selected from each sample. Instead of being binned into consensus sequences, reads with shared molecular identifiers were discarded. MiTCR, set to a Q25 quality threshold and the strictest error-elimination algorithm, was used for CDR3 identification, clonotype clustering and error correction. A nonparametric unseen species model with Euler transformation was used to estimate a lower bound on total TCR beta diversity. In TCRdb, the public reads were trimmed at Q25 with fastp and aligned with MiXCR, with productive beta chains retained. Under each unique CDR3 protein, matching rows form one entry showing the most common genes and DNA. TCRdb's processing, not the authors' own work, is the source of the V and J calls. The sample table shows 2 million or so distinct CDR3 sequences, and 49% are seen once. The top ten constitute approximately 2% of the sample.

Donors were around 37 systemically healthy Caucasian individuals from Russia aged about 6 to 100 years. Roughly 10 milliliters of peripheral blood were collected from each donor into EDTA-treated Vacutainer tubes. Ficoll-Paque density-gradient centrifugation was used to isolate PBMCs, with at least 6.5 million per sample. Total RNA, at least 5.5 micrograms per sample, was extracted from PBMCs with Trizol reagent. For every donor, flow cytometry on a PBMC aliquot measured the percentage of naive CD45RAhigh/CD27high T cells. Findings and caveats that apply to the study as a whole: As age increased, observed TCR beta diversity per million T cells dropped in a roughly linear way, and a significant reduction was already evident by age about 40. Observed TCR beta diversity correlated strongly with the percentage of naive T cells measured by flow cytometry. The long-lived group showed more naive CD4+ T cells, fewer expanded clones and increased TCR diversity than the aged group, suggesting age selection. Donor CMV infection status was unknown, potentially confounding age-related changes in expanded clonotypes. Because profiling used bulk unsorted PBMCs, naive and antigen-experienced compartments could not be compared conclusively. Estimates of total diversity based on one million sequenced T cells were considered lower bounds and underestimates.

The sample was blood. The receptor chain draws on TRBV7-9 and TRBJ2-5; the D gene lacks a confident call. The sequence was obtained from a woman aged 35 to 49 in good health. The nucleotides are TGTGCCAGCAGCTTAGCCACGGTAGTCGGAGAGACCCAGTACTTC. Its protein product is CASSLATVVGETQYF. Reference TRBV7-9 and TRBJ2-5 genes cover what lies past the CDR3, so the full variable domain is DTGVSQNPRHKITKRGQNVTFRCDPISEHNRLYWYRQTLGQGPEFLTYFQNEAQLEKSRLLSDRFSAERPKGSFSTLEIQRTEQGDSAMYLCASSLATVVGETQYFGPGTRLLVL.